A selection of T cell receptor beta chains follows, all from one sample in a study of neurological immune-mediated disorders. A single record per CDR3 protein comes from TCRdb applying MiXCR to the 5' RACE reads. This sample carries approximately 84,000 distinct CDR3 sequences, 4.3% of them seen once, and the ten largest clones take approximately 5.4%. Sequencing input: PBMCs. These receptor sequences come from an older woman with multiple sclerosis. Each CDR3 is given with its conserved first and last residue. Fields, in order: J gene, D gene, V gene, clone size, CDR3 protein, CDR3 DNA. The D gene is left open where the match is weak. Rows give clone size only sometimes, using once, few, many, or a class for an expanded clone.

j_call: TRBJ1-1; d_call: NA; v_call: TRBV5-1; clone_size: many; cdr3_aa: CACQPGYRNTEAFF; cdr3_nt: TGCGCCTGCCAACCGGGGTACCGGAACACTGAAGCTTTCTTT
j_call: TRBJ2-7; d_call: NA; v_call: TRBV11-2; clone_size: many; cdr3_aa: CASSLWQGSSYEQYF; cdr3_nt: TGTGCCAGCAGCTTGTGGCAAGGCAGCTCCTACGAGCAGTACTTC
j_call: TRBJ2-7; d_call: NA; v_call: TRBV4-1; clone_size: many; cdr3_aa: CASSPLAGSSSEQYF; cdr3_nt: TGCGCCAGCAGCCCGCTGGCAGGATCCTCCTCCGAGCAGTACTTC
j_call: TRBJ2-2; d_call: NA; v_call: TRBV20-1; clone_size: many; cdr3_aa: CSARGAGGAFF; cdr3_nt: TGCAGTGCTAGAGGGGCGGGCGGAGCGTTTTTT
j_call: TRBJ2-7; d_call: TRBD1; v_call: TRBV6-2/TRBV6-3; clone_size: many; cdr3_aa: CASSFGGTGAYEQYF; cdr3_nt: TGTGCCAGCAGTTTTGGCGGGACAGGGGCTTACGAGCAGTACTTC
j_call: TRBJ1-1; d_call: NA; v_call: TRBV12-3/TRBV12-4; clone_size: many; cdr3_aa: CASSLSGGAGTEAFF; cdr3_nt: TGTGCCAGCAGTTTATCTGGGGGCGCGGGCACTGAAGCTTTCTTT
j_call: TRBJ1-4; d_call: NA; v_call: TRBV12-3/TRBV12-4; clone_size: many; cdr3_aa: CASRPSGGPNEKLFF; cdr3_nt: TGTGCCAGCAGACCTTCGGGAGGACCTAATGAAAAACTGTTTTTT
j_call: TRBJ1-1; d_call: TRBD1; v_call: TRBV29-1; clone_size: many; cdr3_aa: CSVVRQGTAEEAFF; cdr3_nt: TGCAGCGTTGTAAGACAGGGTACCGCCGAAGAAGCTTTCTTT
j_call: TRBJ1-1; d_call: NA; v_call: TRBV21-1; clone_size: many; cdr3_aa: CASSKDQDNPRSNTEAFF; cdr3_nt: TGTGCCAGCAGCAAAGATCAGGATAACCCGCGTTCGAACACTGAAGCTTTCTTT
j_call: TRBJ1-1; d_call: NA; v_call: TRBV6-5; clone_size: many; cdr3_aa: CAILGGPGEAFF; cdr3_nt: TGTGCCATCCTAGGGGGACCCGGTGAAGCTTTCTTT
j_call: TRBJ1-2; d_call: TRBD1; v_call: TRBV28; clone_size: many; cdr3_aa: CASSERQGATQNYGYTF; cdr3_nt: TGTGCCAGCAGCGAGCGACAGGGGGCAACACAAAACTATGGCTACACCTTC
j_call: TRBJ2-1; d_call: TRBD2; v_call: TRBV3-1; clone_size: many; cdr3_aa: CASSPKGGGRGEQFF; cdr3_nt: TGTGCCAGCAGCCCGAAGGGCGGGGGGCGCGGTGAGCAGTTCTTC
j_call: TRBJ2-1; d_call: TRBD2; v_call: TRBV14; clone_size: many; cdr3_aa: CASSLDSGGAAINEQFF; cdr3_nt: TGTGCCAGCAGCCTAGACAGCGGGGGGGCCGCAATCAATGAGCAGTTCTTC
j_call: TRBJ1-3; d_call: NA; v_call: TRBV2; clone_size: many; cdr3_aa: CASSEADQRTSTIYF; cdr3_nt: TGTGCCAGCAGTGAAGCAGACCAGCGGACGAGCACCATATATTTT
j_call: TRBJ2-2; d_call: NA; v_call: TRBV5-1; clone_size: many; cdr3_aa: CASSLGPQDTGELFF; cdr3_nt: TGCGCCAGCAGCTTGGGGCCCCAGGACACCGGGGAGCTGTTTTTT
j_call: TRBJ2-5; d_call: TRBD2; v_call: TRBV5-1; clone_size: many; cdr3_aa: CASRERGGVFQETQYF; cdr3_nt: TGCGCCAGCAGAGAACGCGGGGGGGTCTTCCAAGAGACCCAGTACTTC
j_call: TRBJ1-6; d_call: TRBD1; v_call: TRBV5-1; clone_size: many; cdr3_aa: CASSTGQTGGSPLHF; cdr3_nt: TGCGCCAGCAGCACGGGACAGACTGGCGGGTCACCCCTCCACTTT
j_call: TRBJ2-1; d_call: TRBD2; v_call: TRBV4-2; clone_size: few; cdr3_aa: CASSQESSGGAHNEQFF; cdr3_nt: TGTGCCAGCAGCCAAGAATCTAGCGGGGGGGCCCACAATGAGCAGTTCTTC
j_call: TRBJ2-5; d_call: NA; v_call: TRBV7-2; clone_size: many; cdr3_aa: CASSLAFGETQYF; cdr3_nt: TGTGCCAGCAGCTTAGCGTTCGGGGAGACCCAGTACTTC
j_call: TRBJ1-4; d_call: TRBD1; v_call: TRBV6-5; clone_size: many; cdr3_aa: CASSTGQNNEKLFF; cdr3_nt: TGTGCCAGCAGTACGGGACAGAATAATGAAAAACTGTTTTTT
j_call: TRBJ2-5; d_call: TRBD2; v_call: TRBV7-8; clone_size: many; cdr3_aa: CASSGSRGETQYF; cdr3_nt: TGTGCCAGCAGCGGGTCGCGGGGGGAGACCCAGTACTTC
j_call: TRBJ1-6; d_call: NA; v_call: TRBV20-1; clone_size: many; cdr3_aa: CSAEPNLGGSPLHF; cdr3_nt: TGCAGTGCCGAACCTAACCTAGGGGGTTCACCCCTCCACTTT
j_call: TRBJ1-1; d_call: NA; v_call: TRBV7-9; clone_size: many; cdr3_aa: CASSPRLQGIGNTEAFF; cdr3_nt: TGTGCCAGCAGCCCCAGGCTGCAGGGGATCGGGAACACTGAAGCTTTCTTT
j_call: TRBJ1-1; d_call: NA; v_call: TRBV30; clone_size: many; cdr3_aa: CASGLERAEAFF; cdr3_nt: TGTGCCAGCGGGTTAGAGCGGGCTGAAGCTTTCTTT
j_call: TRBJ1-2; d_call: NA; v_call: TRBV3-1; clone_size: many; cdr3_aa: CASSLPGVYGYTF; cdr3_nt: TGTGCCAGCAGCCTCCCAGGGGTCTATGGCTACACCTTC
j_call: TRBJ2-2; d_call: TRBD1; v_call: TRBV5-1; clone_size: many; cdr3_aa: CASRGTANTGELFF; cdr3_nt: TGTGCCAGCAGGGGGACAGCGAACACCGGGGAGCTGTTTTTT
j_call: TRBJ1-2; d_call: TRBD1; v_call: TRBV20-1; clone_size: many; cdr3_aa: CSALQGATLPIGYTF; cdr3_nt: TGCAGTGCTTTACAGGGGGCAACCCTCCCAATAGGCTACACCTTC
j_call: TRBJ2-5; d_call: NA; v_call: TRBV20-1; clone_size: many; cdr3_aa: CSGDPHGSIQETQYF; cdr3_nt: TGCAGTGGTGACCCACACGGCTCGATTCAAGAGACCCAGTACTTC
j_call: TRBJ2-3; d_call: TRBD1; v_call: TRBV12-3/TRBV12-4; clone_size: many; cdr3_aa: CASSLRGREDTQYF; cdr3_nt: TGTGCCAGCAGCCTCAGGGGGCGGGAAGATACGCAGTATTTT
j_call: TRBJ1-2; d_call: TRBD1; v_call: TRBV3-1; clone_size: many; cdr3_aa: CASSRGQESRTF; cdr3_nt: TGTGCCAGCAGCCGAGGACAGGAATCTCGGACCTTC
j_call: TRBJ2-7; d_call: NA; v_call: TRBV5-1; clone_size: many; cdr3_aa: CASSLDGGVAYEQYF; cdr3_nt: TGCGCCAGCAGCTTGGACGGCGGGGTCGCCTACGAGCAGTACTTC
j_call: TRBJ1-2; d_call: NA; v_call: TRBV20-1; clone_size: many; cdr3_aa: CSAVGEGRVNYGYTF; cdr3_nt: TGCAGTGCTGTTGGGGAGGGGCGGGTTAACTATGGCTACACCTTC
j_call: TRBJ1-6; d_call: NA; v_call: TRBV7-2; clone_size: many; cdr3_aa: CASSPGNSPLHF; cdr3_nt: TGTGCCAGCAGCCCCGGGAATTCACCCCTCCACTTT
j_call: TRBJ2-1; d_call: NA; v_call: TRBV12-3/TRBV12-4; clone_size: many; cdr3_aa: CASRTGVPLGSDEQFF; cdr3_nt: TGTGCCAGCAGGACCGGGGTACCCCTCGGGAGCGATGAGCAGTTCTTC
j_call: TRBJ1-2; d_call: TRBD1; v_call: TRBV10-3; clone_size: many; cdr3_aa: CAISERQGNYGYTF; cdr3_nt: TGTGCCATCAGTGAGAGACAGGGGAACTATGGCTACACCTTC
j_call: TRBJ1-4; d_call: NA; v_call: TRBV5-1; clone_size: many; cdr3_aa: CASSLTSTNEKLFF; cdr3_nt: TGCGCCAGCAGCTTGACGTCAACTAATGAAAAACTGTTTTTT
j_call: TRBJ2-2; d_call: NA; v_call: TRBV12-3/TRBV12-4; clone_size: many; cdr3_aa: CASSLTRPGELFF; cdr3_nt: TGTGCCAGCAGTTTGACCCGGCCCGGGGAGCTGTTTTTT
j_call: TRBJ2-2; d_call: NA; v_call: TRBV5-1; clone_size: many; cdr3_aa: CASSLRQQNTGELFF; cdr3_nt: TGCGCCAGCAGCTTGCGCCAGCAAAACACCGGGGAGCTGTTTTTT
j_call: TRBJ1-1; d_call: NA; v_call: TRBV12-3/TRBV12-4; clone_size: many; cdr3_aa: CASSKTGWNTEAFF; cdr3_nt: TGTGCCAGCAGTAAAACAGGGTGGAACACTGAAGCTTTCTTT
j_call: TRBJ1-1; d_call: NA; v_call: TRBV10-3; clone_size: many; cdr3_aa: CAISESTDEAFF; cdr3_nt: TGTGCCATCAGTGAGTCGACAGACGAAGCTTTCTTT
j_call: TRBJ1-6; d_call: NA; v_call: TRBV14; clone_size: many; cdr3_aa: CASSQDGNSPLHF; cdr3_nt: TGTGCCAGCAGCCAGGACGGGAATTCACCCCTCCACTTT
j_call: TRBJ1-4; d_call: NA; v_call: TRBV5-3; clone_size: NA; cdr3_aa: CARSLGTVEKLFF; cdr3_nt: TGTGCCAGAAGCTTGGGGACAGTCGAAAAACTGTTTTTT
j_call: TRBJ2-7; d_call: TRBD1; v_call: TRBV5-1; clone_size: many; cdr3_aa: CASSNRQGHEQYF; cdr3_nt: TGCGCCAGCAGTAACAGACAGGGACACGAGCAGTACTTC
j_call: TRBJ2-7; d_call: NA; v_call: TRBV3-1; clone_size: many; cdr3_aa: CASSQGGGAYEQYF; cdr3_nt: TGTGCCAGCAGCCAAGGAGGCGGAGCCTACGAGCAGTACTTC
j_call: TRBJ2-1; d_call: NA; v_call: TRBV3-1; clone_size: many; cdr3_aa: CASRGFAGQFF; cdr3_nt: TGTGCCAGCCGTGGTTTTGCCGGGCAGTTCTTC
j_call: TRBJ1-6; d_call: NA; v_call: TRBV5-6; clone_size: NA; cdr3_aa: CASSSYKGSYNSPLHF; cdr3_nt: TGTGCCAGCAGCTCCTACAAGGGGTCCTATAATTCACCCCTCCACTTT
j_call: TRBJ2-1; d_call: NA; v_call: TRBV15; clone_size: few; cdr3_aa: CATSMGSEQFF; cdr3_nt: TGTGCCACCAGCATGGGGAGTGAGCAGTTCTTC
j_call: TRBJ1-2; d_call: TRBD1; v_call: TRBV25-1; clone_size: many; cdr3_aa: CASSGGTGTNGYTF; cdr3_nt: TGTGCCAGCAGTGGGGGGACAGGGACTAATGGCTACACCTTC
j_call: TRBJ2-7; d_call: NA; v_call: TRBV28; clone_size: many; cdr3_aa: CASMVLGEQYF; cdr3_nt: TGTGCCAGCATGGTACTTGGGGAGCAGTACTTC
j_call: TRBJ2-7; d_call: NA; v_call: TRBV18; clone_size: NA; cdr3_aa: CASSPKQGGEQYF; cdr3_nt: TGTGCCAGCTCACCAAAACAGGGCGGCGAGCAGTACTTC
j_call: TRBJ1-2; d_call: NA; v_call: TRBV7-2; clone_size: many; cdr3_aa: CASSLGGGTNGYTF; cdr3_nt: TGTGCCAGCAGCTTAGGAGGGGGGACGAATGGCTACACCTTC
j_call: TRBJ2-1; d_call: TRBD2; v_call: TRBV12-3/TRBV12-4; clone_size: many; cdr3_aa: CASSLRASGGYNEQFF; cdr3_nt: TGTGCCAGCAGTTTAAGGGCTAGCGGGGGGTACAATGAGCAGTTCTTC
j_call: TRBJ2-5; d_call: NA; v_call: TRBV20-1; clone_size: many; cdr3_aa: CSAAIPGPQETQYF; cdr3_nt: TGCAGTGCGGCAATCCCGGGGCCCCAAGAGACCCAGTACTTC
j_call: TRBJ1-1; d_call: NA; v_call: TRBV7-2; clone_size: NA; cdr3_aa: CASSFYKGTEAFF; cdr3_nt: TGTGCAAGCAGCTTCTATAAAGGCACTGAAGCTTTCTTT
j_call: TRBJ2-7; d_call: NA; v_call: TRBV5-1; clone_size: many; cdr3_aa: CASSLGRRPSSYEQYF; cdr3_nt: TGCGCCAGCAGCTTGGGACGTAGGCCAAGCTCCTACGAGCAGTACTTC
j_call: TRBJ1-1; d_call: NA; v_call: TRBV7-9; clone_size: many; cdr3_aa: CASTRKDSGNTEAFF; cdr3_nt: TGTGCCAGCACCCGCAAGGACTCCGGCAACACTGAAGCTTTCTTT
j_call: TRBJ2-3; d_call: TRBD1; v_call: TRBV20-1; clone_size: few; cdr3_aa: CSAPAWDRWGDTQYF; cdr3_nt: TGCAGTGCCCCAGCCTGGGACAGGTGGGGCGATACGCAGTATTTT
j_call: TRBJ1-2; d_call: TRBD1; v_call: TRBV20-1; clone_size: many; cdr3_aa: CSAREKGTGGGYTF; cdr3_nt: TGCAGTGCTAGAGAAAAGGGGACAGGGGGGGGCTACACCTTC
j_call: TRBJ1-6; d_call: NA; v_call: TRBV6-1; clone_size: few; cdr3_aa: CASSERGRNSPLHF; cdr3_nt: TGTGCCAGCAGTGAACGGGGACGGAATTCACCCCTCCACTTT